Described below is a single TCR beta chain sequence and its context. Its antigen is not known. The data were taken from a study of cytomegalovirus exposure and HLA in healthy donors. Turning to the study itself: As released early, the data held some 85 million unique TCRs from HLA-typed donors. Study findings and constraints: A later analysis found TCR association rates differed by HLA locus, highest for DRB1 and lowest for HLA-C.

V was trimmed by 6 bases and J by 1 base, leaving 13 bases between them. The CDR3 runs 15 residues. Germline lookup yields CDR1 MGHDK and CDR2 SYGVNS. In the PCR, 60 Vbeta and 13 Jbeta primers were used. Assay used: immunoSEQ multiplex PCR; TCRdb lists only in-frame clones, some missing. The data show over 100,000 clones, around 76% seen once. The V call is TRBV25-1, the J call TRBJ1-5; the D is unclear. The specimen sequenced was PBMCs. The TCR comes from a woman aged 40-49 years in good health and CMV-seropositive. CDR3 coding DNA: TGTGCCAGCAGCTCGATGGCGGGCAGCAATCAGCCCCAGCATTTT. Translating gives CASSSMAGSNQPQHF.